A single sample is the source of the 15 T cell receptor beta chains below, sequenced in a study of OX40 agonist ivuxolimab in advanced cancers. Data came from immunoSEQ multiplex PCR; TCRdb stores just in-frame clones and leaves some out. This table holds 20,000 or so clones, 74% found once. The sample in question was CD4+ or CD8+ T cells sorted from blood, obtained in a trial of the OX40 agonist ivuxolimab. The receptors stem from an adult with an advanced solid tumor such as melanoma, head and neck, liver or kidney cancer.

The chain uses TRBV7-9 and TRBJ2-2; 7 bases align to TRBD2. V lost 7 bases to trimming and J lost 4 bases; unmatched junction nucleotides: 21. The CDR3 loop spans 19 amino acids. CDR1 and CDR2 (germline): SEHNR, FQNEAQ (reference sequence). The CDR3 DNA reads TGTGCCAGCACCGCTGGAGGATACTACGCGGGAGCGTCCACCGGGGAGCTGTTTTTT. Amino acid sequence: CASTAGGYYAGASTGELFF.

The chain couples TRBV7-9 to TRBJ1-5; tentative D call: TRBD1 (6 bases). Germline CDR1 and CDR2: SEHNR and FQNEAQ (reference sequence). This CDR3 region has 16 residues. V was shortened by 3 bases and J by 4 bases, with 16 bases between the two germline ends. CDR3 sequence reads: CASSLGDIYENQPQHF. The CDR3 DNA is TGTGCCAGCAGCTTGGGGGACATATATGAGAATCAGCCCCAGCATTTT.

V is TRBV28 and J is TRBJ2-2; possible D gene TRBD2, 6 bases. Germline V CDR1 and CDR2: MDHEN, SYDVKM. This CDR3 is 15 amino acids long. Trimming pared 2 bases from V and 6 bases from J, leaving 13 bases between. The CDR3 loop is CASSLGTGGAGELFF. CDR3 coding DNA: TGTGCCAGCAGTTTAGGGACCGGAGGGGCCGGGGAGCTGTTTTTT.

The chain employs TRBV19 and TRBJ1-5, with D perhaps matching TRBD1 (5 bases). Trimming removed 3 bases at V and 4 bases at J, with 10 bases between. Germline loops: CDR1 LNHDA, CDR2 SQIVND (reference sequence). The CDR3 runs to 14 residues. The CDR3 here is CASSILAGNQPQHF. DNA for the CDR3: TGTGCCAGTAGTATCTTGGCAGGGAATCAGCCCCAGCATTTT.

This clone has only a few counts. This chain uses TRBV27 with TRBJ1-5, with 8 bases fitting TRBD1. The CDR3 is 13 residues long. Losses at the gene ends were 6 bases for V and 6 bases for J; bases not matched to a gene: 4. Germline values: CDR1 MNHEY, CDR2 SMNVEV (reference sequence). DNA for the CDR3: TGTGCCAGCAGAACAGGGGGTCTTCAGCCCCAGCATTTT. It encodes CASRTGGLQPQHF.

This clone was detected only once. This chain connects TRBV13 to TRBJ2-6; D may match TRBD1 or TRBD2 (5 bases each). The CDR3 covers 15 residues. CDR1 PRHDT and CDR2 FYEKMQ come from the germline V gene (reference sequence). Trimming took 0 bases from V and 2 from J, leaving 5 bases between them. This CDR3 reads CASSLGGAGANVLTF. In DNA form, the CDR3 reads TGTGCCAGCAGCTTAGGGGGGGCTGGGGCCAACGTCCTGACTTTC. The whole variable domain, filled in from reference TRBV13 and TRBJ2-6, reads AAGVIQSPRHLIKEKRETATLKCYPIPRHDTVYWYQQGPGQDPQFLISFYEKMQSDKGSIPDRFSAQQFSDYHSELNMSSLELGDSALYFCASSLGGAGANVLTFGAGSRLTVL.

The chain recombines TRBV6-5 with TRBJ1-6, with TRBD1 matching 7 bases. V was clipped by 2 bases and J by 5 bases; unmatched bases: 6. Germline V gene data show CDR1 as MNHEY and CDR2 as SVGAGI. The CDR3 sequence is 16 residues long. The CDR3: CASSYTWDSHNSPLHF. CDR3 DNA: TGTGCCAGCAGTTACACTTGGGACAGTCATAATTCACCCCTCCACTTT.

The CDR3 DNA sequence: TGCGCCAGCAGTGTATTCCCGGGACAGGGGGGTCGTGACGACGAGCAGTACTTC. It specifies CASSVFPGQGGRDDEQYF. The rearrangement joins TRBV10-1 to TRBJ2-7; 11 positions agree with TRBD1. V trimming: 4 bases; J trimming: 5 bases; junction bases outside the gene matches: 16. The CDR3 runs to 18 residues. The V gene's germline CDR1 is WNHNN and CDR2 SYGVQD (reference sequence).

The chain is built from TRBV6-5 and TRBJ2-7, with 12 positions matching TRBD2. Germline V lookup: CDR1 MNHEY, CDR2 SVGAGI. J gave up 6 bases and V 5 bases, and 8 bases lay outside the gene matches. The CDR3 extends over 15 amino acids. CDR3 nucleotide sequence: TGTGCCAGCAGTCCAGGACTAGCGGGATTGGGCGAGCAGTACTTC. Translating it yields CASSPGLAGLGEQYF.

The V gene is TRBV11-1, the J gene TRBJ2-7; perhaps TRBD1 as D (5 bases). The CDR3 has 14 amino acids. V gave up 1 base and J gave up 2 bases, with 9 bases separating them. Germline loops: CDR1 SGHAT, CDR2 FQDESV (reference sequence). CDR3 coding DNA: TGTGCCAGCAGCTTAGAAGACAGCACCTACGAGCAGTACTTC. This gives the protein CASSLEDSTYEQYF.

This clone was counted between two and nine times. V gene TRBV30 combines with J gene TRBJ1-4; D not resolved. V shed 3 bases and J shed 6 bases, with 5 bases lying between them. CDR3 size: 11 residues. From germline, CDR1 is GTSNPN and CDR2 SVGIG (reference sequence). CDR3 residues: CAWRGYEKLFF. CDR3 DNA: TGTGCCTGGAGGGGGTATGAAAAACTGTTTTTT.

The DNA of the CDR3 is TGTGCCAGCAGACCCGATACAGACAATGAGCAGTTCTTC. It translates to CASRPDTDNEQFF. This chain connects TRBV5-6 to TRBJ2-1, with D unclear. This CDR3 contains 13 residues. V was pared by 5 bases and J by 5 bases, with 11 bases between. Germline CDR1 is SGHDT and CDR2 is YYEEEE.

The V gene is TRBV2, the J gene TRBJ2-1, with TRBD2 matching 13 bases. This CDR3 comprises 15 residues. The V and J ends lost 6 bases and 4 bases, in that order; junction bases with no gene match: 3. Germline V gives CDR1 SNHLY, CDR2 FYNNEI. The CDR3 loop is CASSGTSGAYNEQFF. CDR3 nucleotides: TGTGCCAGCAGCGGGACTAGCGGGGCTTACAATGAGCAGTTCTTC.

This rearrangement joins TRBV5-4 to TRBJ2-7; D unclear. V was pared by 1 base and J by 0 bases, with 8 bases between. Germline CDR1 reads SGHNT; CDR2 reads YYREEE (reference sequence). The CDR3 has 14 residues. The CDR3 protein is CASSLLPSSYEQYF. CDR3 DNA sequence: TGTGCCAGCAGCTTGCTTCCGAGCTCCTACGAGCAGTACTTC. Together with reference TRBV5-4 and TRBJ2-7, the CDR3 gives the full variable domain: ETGVTQSPTHLIKTRGQQVTLRCSSQSGHNTVSWYQQALGQGPQFIFQYYREEENGRGNFPPRFSGLQFPNYSSELNVNALELDDSALYLCASSLLPSSYEQYFGPGTRLTVT.

This clone was picked up a small number of times. J is TRBJ1-2 and V is TRBV18, with a tentative D call TRBD1 (5 bases). The V end was cut by 2 bases, the J end by 6 bases, with 10 bases between. The CDR3 covers 13 residues. CDR1 is KGHSH, CDR2 LQKENI, per germline. CDR3 DNA sequence: TGTGCCAGCTCACCAGGGACCGAGAATGGCTACACCTTC. It encodes CASSPGTENGYTF.